This T cell receptor (beta chain) was captured in a study of T cell responses to AZD1222 COVID-19 vaccine. As for the study in general: Analysis merged second doses at about 4 or about 12 weeks. Study-wide findings and caveats: Rises in breadth and depth of Spike-specific TCRs came after two AZD1222 doses. Donors skewed white British and female; clonal diversity was possibly underestimated. Repertoires were obtained only post-peak T cell response.

A few counts support this clone. Antigen specificity is unknown. Losses at the gene ends were 9 bases for V and 0 bases for J; bases not matched to a gene: 7. Germline CDR1 and CDR2: LNHDA and SQIVND (reference sequence). This CDR3 has 14 amino acids. Profiling relied on immunoSEQ multiplex PCR, and the TCRdb table lists in-frame clones only, not all of them. The sample has around 140,000 clones, 80% to 90% seen once; the top ten hold roughly 1.7%. This sequence joins TRBV19 and TRBJ1-1; 7 nucleotides line up with TRBD1. The sequencing used peripheral blood, collected on day 0 of AZD1222 vaccination. The clonotype originates from an adult in good health. Here the CDR3 DNA reads TGTGCCAGCAGGACAGGACAAATGAACACTGAAGCTTTCTTT. Translated, it gives CASRTGQMNTEAFF.